Following are 32 T cell receptor beta chains from one sample sequenced in a study of T-cell reconstitution after alpha-beta-depleted transplantation in children. Preparing the TCRbeta library involved the use of unique molecular identifiers. One entry per CDR3 protein results from TCRdb running MiXCR on the PCR reads. The sample has about 980,000 distinct CDR3 sequences, roughly 29% seen once. The sample here was PBMCs, mostly from graft donor cells, taken 360 days after TCRalphabeta/CD19-depleted stem cell transplant. Receptors were obtained from a boy younger than two who had a stem cell transplant for SCID, so the T cells may come from the graft donor.

CDR3 protein: CASSLDRVRGYEQYF. The CDR3, as DNA: TGTGCCAGCAGCCTCGACAGGGTAAGAGGCTACGAGCAGTACTTC. The chain is built from TRBV12-3 or TRBV12-4 and TRBJ2-7; 7 bases line up with TRBD1. Trimming took 6 bases from V and 3 from J; bases not matched to a gene: 11. The CDR3 has 15 amino acids.

This clonotype was observed a few times. The genes are TRBV29-1 and TRBJ1-1; no firm D call. Trimming shortened V by 5 bases and J by 0 bases, and 10 bases separated the two germline ends. CDR1 is SQVTM, CDR2 ANQGSEA, per germline. CDR3 length: 13 amino acids. DNA for the CDR3: TGCAGCGTTTCAGGCAGTTTGAACACTGAAGCTTTCTTT. This encodes CSVSGSLNTEAFF.

The V and J genes are TRBV20-1 and TRBJ2-7, with 7 bases matching TRBD1. Trimming cost V 6 bases and J 6 bases; bases outside gene matches: 5. Looked up from germline, CDR1 is DFQATT and CDR2 is SNEGSKA (reference sequence). The CDR3 extends over 11 amino acids. CDR3 nucleotides: TGCAGTGCACAAAACAGGGGCGAGCAGTACTTC. It codes for CSAQNRGEQYF.

The J gene is TRBJ1-1, the V gene TRBV6-1; tentatively, D is TRBD1 (5 bases). V lost 11 bases, J lost 0 bases, and 13 bases lay in between. Germline CDR1 is MNHNS and CDR2 is SASEGT. The CDR3 loop spans 13 amino acids. In DNA, the CDR3 is TGTGCCGCGAGGGGCGGGATGAACACTGAAGCTTTCTTT. Translation: CAARGGMNTEAFF.

The chain joins TRBV25-1 to TRBJ2-3; D not certain. Trimming shortened V by 0 bases and J by 4 bases, and 5 bases separated the two germline ends. The CDR3 runs to 13 residues. Germline V CDR1 and CDR2: MGHDK, SYGVNS. The DNA for the CDR3 is TGTGCCAGCAGTGAATATGGTTCAGATACGCAGTATTTT. Protein product: CASSEYGSDTQYF.

In its sample, this clonotype was seen a few times. The chain uses TRBV19 and TRBJ2-3; no clear D. V dropped 7 bases and J dropped 3 bases, with 17 bases sitting between them. Germline V gives CDR1 LNHDA, CDR2 SQIVND (reference sequence). The CDR3 totals 15 residues. CDR3 amino acids: CASKGNLKRTDTQYF. The CDR3 region has the DNA TGTGCCAGTAAAGGCAACCTGAAGAGAACAGATACGCAGTATTTT.

The chain has TRBV5-6 and TRBJ2-5, with D perhaps matching TRBD2 (6 bases). The CDR3 has 17 amino acids. Trimming stripped 4 bases from V and 4 bases from J, with 23 bases between. The germline V gene encodes CDR1 SGHDT and CDR2 YYEEEE. This CDR3 is CASSVPGTYLPAETQYF. The CDR3 DNA sequence: TGTGCCAGCAGCGTACCCGGGACTTACCTACCGGCAGAGACCCAGTACTTC.

This sequence joins TRBV27 and TRBJ1-2; D is uncertain. Between the trimmed V and J ends, which lost 5 bases and 4 bases, there was a span of 20 bases. This CDR3 has 16 residues. CDR1 and CDR2 from the germline V gene are MNHEY and SMNVEV (reference sequence). The CDR3 nucleotides read TGTGCCAGCAGTCCCATCCTTAGGTCGCCGGCCTATGGCTACACCTTC. Translating it yields CASSPILRSPAYGYTF.

This clonotype was observed a handful of times. This rearrangement joins TRBV12-3 or TRBV12-4 to TRBJ2-4; D is ambiguous. The CDR3 has 13 amino acids. The V and J ends lost 8 bases and 8 bases respectively, with 16 bases between them. The chain's CDR3 is CASRILASDIQYF. CDR3 sequence (DNA): TGTGCCAGCCGAATCCTGGCCTCGGACATTCAGTACTTC.

The sample holds a few counts of this clonotype. V is TRBV20-1 and J is TRBJ2-1; 12 nucleotides match TRBD2. CDR1 and CDR2 (germline): DFQATT, SNEGSKA (reference sequence). The V gene end was trimmed by 2 bases and the J gene end by 8 bases; junction bases not matched to a gene: 7. This CDR3 contains 15 residues. The CDR3 loop reads CSARLAGGWEDEQFF. As DNA, the CDR3 is TGCAGTGCTAGACTAGCGGGGGGGTGGGAAGATGAGCAGTTCTTC.

This clonotype was counted between two and nine times. This chain uses TRBV20-1 with TRBJ2-5; D possibly uses TRBD1 or TRBD2 (6 bases each). The V end lost 0 bases, the J end lost 6 bases, and 14 bases lay between the germline ends. This CDR3 spans 14 amino acids. The germline V gene has CDR1 DFQATT and CDR2 SNEGSKA (reference sequence). CDR3 in DNA: TGCAGTGCTAGAGATCGAGGGGGGAGGAAGACCCAGTACTTC. Translated: CSARDRGGRKTQYF.

This clonotype was detected only a few times. The rearrangement joins TRBV5-1 to TRBJ1-5, with D unresolved. The CDR3 extends over 13 amino acids. Trimming shortened V by 4 bases and J by 5 bases, and 10 bases separated the two germline ends. Germline lookup yields CDR1 SGHRS and CDR2 YFSETQ. The CDR3 DNA follows: TGCGCCAGCAGCCGGGTAGGAGATCAGCCCCAGCATTTT. Translating it yields CASSRVGDQPQHF.

This clonotype was seen a few times. The genes are TRBV11-2 and TRBJ2-7, with 8 bases fitting TRBD1. Looked up from germline, CDR1 is SGHAT and CDR2 is FQNNGV. The J segment lost 3 bases and the V segment lost 0 bases, leaving 10 bases of the junction unmatched. The CDR3 covers 17 residues. This CDR3 is CASSLDLPGTGFYEQYF. CDR3 nucleotides: TGTGCCAGCAGCTTAGATCTCCCGGGGACAGGATTCTACGAGCAGTACTTC.

V usage is TRBV18 and J usage is TRBJ1-2; D may be TRBD1 (6 bases). Germline V lookup: CDR1 KGHSH, CDR2 LQKENI. V lost 2 bases to trimming and J lost 8 bases, with 12 bases between them. CDR3 length equals 13 residues. The CDR3 DNA reads as TGTGCCAGCTCACCAGAACAGGGACAAGGCTACACCTTC. Translation gives CASSPEQGQGYTF.

The V gene is TRBV27, the J gene TRBJ1-1; 8 bases match TRBD1. The CDR3 loop spans 15 amino acids. J lost 0 bases, V lost 6 bases, and 6 bases had no gene match. Germline V CDR1 and CDR2: MNHEY, SMNVEV (reference sequence). CDR3: CASRTRQGLNTEAFF. Here the CDR3 DNA reads TGTGCCAGCAGGACCAGACAGGGGTTGAACACTGAAGCTTTCTTT.

The genes are TRBV12-3 or TRBV12-4 and TRBJ2-2, with D uncertain. V lost 6 bases and J lost 4, with 12 bases in between. The CDR3 totals 14 residues. Here the CDR3 DNA reads TGTGCCAGCAGAAAGGACCTCCTCACCGGGGAGCTGTTTTTT. This sequence encodes CASRKDLLTGELFF.

The chain uses TRBV4-1 and TRBJ2-2; 9 bases map to TRBD1. The V and J ends lost 4 bases and 6 bases, in that order; junction bases with no gene match: 12. Germline CDR1 and CDR2: MGHRA and YSYEKL. This CDR3 is 17 amino acids long. CDR3 in DNA: TGCGCCAGCAGCCCACAAAAACGGACAGGGGCACCCGGGGAGCTGTTTTTT. Residues: CASSPQKRTGAPGELFF.

This clonotype appeared once. This chain uses TRBV6-1 with TRBJ1-2; the D is unclear. Between the trimmed V and J ends, which lost 5 bases and 8 bases, there was a span of 15 bases. CDR3 length equals 13 residues. Germline CDR1 is MNHNS and CDR2 is SASEGT. The CDR3 protein is CASSIGRVTGYTF. Written as DNA, the CDR3 is TGTGCCAGCAGTATCGGGAGGGTGACCGGCTACACCTTC.

The rearrangement uses TRBV4-1 and TRBJ2-5; 8 bases agree with TRBD2. This CDR3 is 16 amino acids long. The ends lost 2 bases at V and 1 base at J; junction bases unmatched: 6. In germline, CDR1 is MGHRA, CDR2 YSYEKL. The CDR3 DNA reads TGCGCCAGCAGCCAATTAGGGGCGGGGGGCCAAGAGACCCAGTACTTC. Residues: CASSQLGAGGQETQYF.

The V call is TRBV4-2, the J call TRBJ2-3; 8 bases agree with TRBD2. The length of the CDR3 is 16 residues. V lost 4 bases to trimming and J lost 2 bases; unmatched junction nucleotides: 8. Germline V gives CDR1 LGHNA, CDR2 YNFKEQ. Written as DNA, the CDR3 is TGTGCCAGCAGCCCGGGGCGCGGGGGGTACACAGATACGCAGTATTTT. Its translation is CASSPGRGGYTDTQYF.

This chain uses TRBV6-6 with TRBJ2-2; D remains ambiguous. The germline gives CDR1 MNHNY, CDR2 SVGAGI (reference sequence). The V end lost 5 bases, the J end lost 4 bases, and 5 bases lay between the germline ends. The CDR3 totals 12 residues. Written as DNA, the CDR3 is TGTGCCAGCAGTGGCATCACCGGGGAGCTGTTTTTT. This encodes CASSGITGELFF.

The chain has TRBV12-3 or TRBV12-4 and TRBJ2-4; 11 nucleotides line up with TRBD2. With 4 bases clipped from V and 0 bases from J, the junction kept 2 bases outside the gene matches. The CDR3 length is 16 residues. The CDR3: CASSSGTSGAKNIQYF. For the CDR3, the DNA is TGTGCCAGCAGTTCCGGGACTAGCGGAGCCAAAAACATTCAGTACTTC.

This clonotype was counted between two and nine times. The gene calls are TRBV5-1 and TRBJ2-5, with 7 positions matching TRBD1. The length of the CDR3 is 15 residues. V shed 3 bases, J shed 1 base, and the junction held 6 bases outside the gene matches. CDR1 is SGHRS and CDR2 is YFSETQ in the germline V gene. CDR3 residues: CASSWTGTIQETQYF. The DNA of the CDR3 is TGCGCCAGCAGCTGGACAGGCACCATCCAAGAGACCCAGTACTTC.

In this sample, this clonotype turned up a few times. The chain recombines TRBV15 with TRBJ2-7, with D maybe TRBD1 (5 bases). Germline V gene sequence: CDR1 LNHNV, CDR2 YYDKDF (reference sequence). V lost 0 bases, J lost 2 bases, and 11 bases lay in between. The CDR3 runs 15 residues. Written as DNA, the CDR3 is TGTGCCACCAGCAGAGATCTAGGACACGCCTACGAGCAGTACTTC. Its translation is CATSRDLGHAYEQYF.

The chain recombines TRBV4-3 with TRBJ2-7; 10 bases agree with TRBD1. J was trimmed by 2 bases and V by 0 bases; bases with no gene match: 7. Per germline, CDR1 LGHNA and CDR2 YSLEER. The CDR3 spans 17 residues. Here the CDR3 reads CASSQDLGQGFPYEQYF. The CDR3 nucleotides are TGCGCCAGCAGCCAAGATTTGGGACAGGGGTTCCCCTACGAGCAGTACTTC.

The chain joins TRBV12-3 or TRBV12-4 to TRBJ2-3; D unresolved. The CDR3 extends over 13 amino acids. Trimming stripped 2 bases from V and 1 base from J, with 4 bases between. Here the CDR3 reads CASSLIRTDTQYF. DNA for the CDR3: TGTGCCAGCAGTTTAATTCGCACAGATACGCAGTATTTT.

The chain joins TRBV4-3 to TRBJ2-3; D perhaps matches TRBD2 (5 bases). This CDR3 has 16 residues. The V gene lost 3 bases and the J gene lost 0 bases, with 13 bases spanning the gap. Germline CDR1 LGHNA, CDR2 YSLEER. This CDR3 is CASSQRAASSTDTQYF. For the CDR3, the DNA is TGCGCCAGCAGCCAGAGGGCTGCCTCTAGCACAGATACGCAGTATTTT.

This chain connects TRBV20-1 to TRBJ1-1; D is ambiguous. The CDR3 is 14 amino acids. Germline V gene data show CDR1 as DFQATT and CDR2 as SNEGSKA (reference sequence). V shed 2 bases and J shed 3 bases, with 13 bases lying between them. This chain's CDR3 is CSARTDPLYTEAFF. CDR3 nucleotides: TGCAGTGCTAGAACCGATCCTCTGTACACTGAAGCTTTCTTT.

The chain has TRBV5-1 and TRBJ2-1; a possible D gene is TRBD1 (6 bases). This CDR3 has 15 residues. CDR1 is SGHRS and CDR2 is YFSETQ in the germline V gene. V gave up 4 bases and J gave up 2 bases, with 13 bases separating them. CDR3 region: CASSVKTGTYNEQFF. CDR3 DNA: TGCGCCAGCAGCGTCAAGACAGGTACCTACAATGAGCAGTTCTTC.

This clonotype was observed a few times. The chain couples TRBV4-1 to TRBJ2-7, with 9 positions matching TRBD1. The germline V gene has CDR1 MGHRA and CDR2 YSYEKL. CDR3 length: 15 residues. The junction had 3 bases not matched to a gene; V was cut back by 0 bases and J by 3 bases. As DNA, the CDR3 is TGCGCCAGCAGCCAAGAAGGGACAGGGCTCTACGAGCAGTACTTC. Translated: CASSQEGTGLYEQYF.

This clonotype was detected a few times. The V gene is TRBV10-3, the J gene TRBJ2-7; 7 nucleotides line up with TRBD1. The germline gives CDR1 ENHRY, CDR2 SYGVKD. V lost 7 bases to trimming and J lost 3 bases; unmatched junction nucleotides: 6. The length of the CDR3 is 13 residues. CDR3 amino acids: CAINPGQDYEQYF. For the CDR3, the DNA is TGTGCCATCAACCCAGGACAGGACTACGAGCAGTACTTC.

The chain joins TRBV4-2 to TRBJ1-4; D gene uncertain. The germline CDR1 and CDR2 sequences are LGHNA and YNFKEQ. The V end was cut by 0 bases, the J end by 5 bases, with 13 bases between. This CDR3 comprises 16 residues. The CDR3 spells CASSQDIDTGNEKLFF. CDR3 nucleotide sequence: TGTGCCAGCAGCCAAGATATAGACACGGGAAATGAAAAACTGTTTTTT.